The 16 T cell receptor beta chains given below trace back to one sample, sequenced in a study of blood T cell repertoires in COVID-19 (TCRdb year 2020). Libraries were prepared through the immunoSEQ multiplex PCR assay. TCRdb re-hosts the immuneACCESS table, in-frame sequences only. Its copies lack some clones; in the studies checked, an unresolved V gene accounts for under half of them, and the cause for the rest is not known. The sample contains roughly 150,000 clones, more than 85% of them found a single time. Roughly 2% of the sample comes from the top ten. Sequencing was done on a sample of peripheral blood. The receptors come from a woman aged 60-75 years with COVID-19, enrolled during active disease.

The chain couples TRBV20-1 to TRBJ1-1; D is undetermined. Germline loops: CDR1 DFQATT, CDR2 SNEGSKA (reference sequence). Deletions cut 6 bases from V and 6 bases from J, with 11 bases between. This CDR3 has 11 residues. The CDR3 region has the DNA TGCAGTGCCCAACTATCGGCTGAAGCTTTCTTT. Residues: CSAQLSAEAFF.

This sequence joins TRBV9 and TRBJ2-2; D possibly corresponds to TRBD1 (6 bases). Trimming took off 2 bases at V and 1 base at J, with 9 bases between the two ends. The CDR3 consists of 15 residues. Looked up from germline, CDR1 is SGDLS and CDR2 is YYNGEE. The CDR3 loop is CASSVLGGNTGELFF. Written as DNA, the CDR3 is TGTGCCAGCAGCGTCTTAGGGGGGAACACCGGGGAGCTGTTTTTT.

The chain joins TRBV10-3 to TRBJ1-1; 12 bases are a match to TRBD1. Germline V gene lookup returns CDR1 ENHRY and CDR2 SYGVKD. The CDR3 runs 15 residues. This CDR3 reads CATNGDRGRDTEAFF. The CDR3 DNA is TGTGCTACAAATGGGGACAGGGGGCGAGATACTGAAGCTTTCTTT.

The V gene is TRBV7-8, the J gene TRBJ2-2; 10 bases map to TRBD2. The CDR3 consists of 16 residues. Germline trimming cut 3 bases from V and 4 bases from J; bases unmatched to any gene: 5. Per the germline V gene, CDR1 is SGHVS and CDR2 is FQNEAQ. The CDR3 sequence is CASSFLAGEATGELFF. DNA for the CDR3: TGTGCCAGCAGCTTTCTAGCGGGGGAGGCCACCGGGGAGCTGTTTTTT.

The chain couples TRBV7-9 to TRBJ2-1, with D perhaps matching TRBD1 (6 bases). The germline gives CDR1 SEHNR, CDR2 FQNEAQ (reference sequence). The CDR3 loop spans 17 amino acids. Trimming took 1 base from V and 2 from J, leaving 15 bases between them. The CDR3 nucleotides read TGTGCCAGCAGCTTAGGATTGGGGGCCTTGCCCTACAATGAGCAGTTCTTC. Its translation is CASSLGLGALPYNEQFF. Supplemented by reference TRBV7-9 and TRBJ2-1, the full variable domain reads DTGVSQNPRHKITKRGQNVTFRCDPISEHNRLYWYRQTLGQGPEFLTYFQNEAQLEKSRLLSDRFSAERPKGSFSTLEIQRTEQGDSAMYLCASSLGLGALPYNEQFFGPGTRLTVL.

The gene calls are TRBV4-2 and TRBJ2-3, with 12 positions matching TRBD2. V trimming: 0 bases; J trimming: 8 bases; junction bases outside the gene matches: 9. This CDR3 has 17 residues. Germline values: CDR1 LGHNA, CDR2 YNFKEQ. In DNA, the CDR3 is TGTGCCAGCAGCCAAGATGTACTAGCGGGGGGCTCGGGTACGCAGTATTTT. Amino acids: CASSQDVLAGGSGTQYF.

This sequence joins TRBV4-1 and TRBJ1-4; the D is unclear. Trimming pared 1 base from V and 8 bases from J, leaving 14 bases between. CDR1 MGHRA and CDR2 YSYEKL come from the germline V gene. There are 15 residues in the CDR3. CDR3 in amino acids: CASSQAKREREKLFF. The CDR3 DNA sequence: TGCGCCAGCAGCCAAGCGAAACGGGAACGGGAAAAACTGTTTTTT.

The gene calls are TRBV2 and TRBJ1-2, with a possible D match to TRBD1 (6 bases). Germline V lookup: CDR1 SNHLY, CDR2 FYNNEI. The CDR3 contains 13 residues. Trimming removed 7 bases at V and 7 bases at J, with 16 bases between. DNA of the CDR3: TGTGCCAGCAATAGAGGGACAAGGTTTGGCTACACCTTC. Its translation is CASNRGTRFGYTF.

The chain employs TRBV19 and TRBJ1-3, with D perhaps matching TRBD1 (6 bases). This CDR3 comprises 14 residues. Between the trimmed V and J ends, which lost 5 bases and 0 bases, there was a span of 8 bases. Germline lookup yields CDR1 LNHDA and CDR2 SQIVND (reference sequence). The chain's CDR3 is CASSGGGSGNTIYF. CDR3 DNA sequence: TGTGCCAGTAGTGGGGGCGGCTCTGGAAACACCATATATTTT.

This clone appeared once. V usage is TRBV18 and J usage is TRBJ1-3, with D possibly being TRBD1 (6 bases). CDR1 is KGHSH and CDR2 is LQKENI in the germline V gene. V lost 6 bases and J lost 0, with 21 bases in between. The CDR3 totals 18 residues. In DNA form, the CDR3 reads TGTGCCAGCTCTCCGAGATCCGACAGGACGATCTCTGGAAACACCATATATTTT. Protein: CASSPRSDRTISGNTIYF.

V and J are TRBV24-1 and TRBJ1-2, with TRBD1 identical over 9 bases. The CDR3 is 12 residues long. V shed 4 bases and J 13 bases; nucleotides not matched to a gene: 6. The germline V gene encodes CDR1 KGHDR and CDR2 SFDVKD. The CDR3 region has the DNA TGTGCCACCAGTGACCCTGGACAGGGGTTCACCTTC. Translation gives CATSDPGQGFTF.

The chain carries TRBV6-2 or TRBV6-3 and TRBJ1-2; TRBD1 is a possible D gene (6 bases). V lost 5 bases, J lost 0 bases, and 10 bases lay in between. Germline-derived CDR1 and CDR2 are MNHEY and SVGEGT. The CDR3 has 14 residues. The CDR3, as DNA: TGTGCCAGCAGTACGAACAGGGCTAACTATGGCTACACCTTC. It codes for CASSTNRANYGYTF.

The chain recombines TRBV7-8 with TRBJ2-2; D is possibly TRBD2 (6 bases). The CDR3 contains 12 residues. CDR1 and CDR2 from the germline V gene are SGHVS and FQNEAQ. The V end lost 5 bases, the J end lost 7 bases, and 8 bases lay between the germline ends. As DNA, the CDR3 is TGTGCCAGCAGCCCGGGGGTCGGGGAGCTGTTTTTT. Its translation is CASSPGVGELFF. The full variable domain, its missing parts supplied by reference TRBV7-8 and TRBJ2-2, is GAGVSQSPRYKVAKRGQDVALRCDPISGHVSLFWYQQALGQGPEFLTYFQNEAQLDKSGLPSDRFFAERPEGSVSTLKIQRTQQEDSAVYLCASSPGVGELFFGEGSRLTVL.

Written as DNA, the CDR3 is TGCGCCAGCAGCTTGGTCGGGACCTACGAGCAGTACTTC. Translated: CASSLVGTYEQYF. This chain joins TRBV5-1 and TRBJ2-7; weak D call: TRBD2 (5 bases). CDR1 is SGHRS, CDR2 YFSETQ, per germline. V was pared by 0 bases and J by 2 bases, with 6 bases between. This CDR3 contains 13 residues.

The chain is built from TRBV5-1 and TRBJ2-1; 7 nucleotides line up with TRBD2. V trimming: 4 bases; J trimming: 7 bases; junction bases outside the gene matches: 17. This CDR3 contains 17 residues. CDR1 and CDR2 (germline): SGHRS, YFSETQ. The DNA of the CDR3 is TGCGCCAGCAGCAGAAACGCGAGCGGGGTAAATCAAAATGAGCAGTTCTTC. Translation: CASSRNASGVNQNEQFF. Full variable domain (missing parts from reference TRBV5-1 and TRBJ2-1): KAGVTQTPRYLIKTRGQQVTLSCSPISGHRSVSWYQQTPGQGLQFLFEYFSETQRNKGNFPGRFSGRQFSNSRSEMNVSTLELGDSALYLCASSRNASGVNQNEQFFGPGTRLTVL.

Regarding this clone: Other DNA sequences in this specimen translate into the identical CDR3. This rearrangement joins TRBV6-2 or TRBV6-3 to TRBJ1-5; D gene ambiguous. V was trimmed by 6 bases and J by 2 bases, leaving 20 bases between them. In germline, CDR1 is MNHEY, CDR2 SVGEGT. This CDR3 has 17 residues. CDR3 protein: CASSQDIPPAGNQPQHF. As DNA, the CDR3 is TGTGCCAGCAGCCAAGACATCCCGCCGGCCGGCAATCAGCCCCAGCATTTT.